The rows below give T cell receptor beta chains drawn from one sample of a study of T cell repertoires in cytomegalovirus infection. One entry per CDR3 protein results from TCRdb running MiXCR on the reads. The sample records roughly 340,000 distinct CDR3 sequences, about 28% being singletons. Their antigens are not known. Sequencing used cultured PBMCs, obtained from culture after CMV antigen stimulation. The receptors here all came from a human donor in good health (CMV status not recorded). Some clones in this sample may be carry-over from other donors' samples. Each CDR3 is given with its conserved first and last residue. The order of the fields is clone size, V gene, J gene, D gene, CDR3 protein, CDR3 DNA. D genes are given only for firm matches. Some rows mark clone size as missing; the rest say once, few, many or name a class of expanded clone.

size: -
V: TRBV18
J: TRBJ2-5
D: TRBD1
CDR3: CASSPPKQGARETQYF
DNA: TGTGCCAGCTCACCACCTAAGCAGGGGGCTCGAGAGACCCAGTACTTC

size: many
V: TRBV7-2
J: TRBJ2-2
D: -
CDR3: CASSLDGVPGELFF
DNA: TGTGCCAGCAGCTTGGACGGAGTACCCGGGGAGCTGTTTTTT

size: medium-sized
V: TRBV7-6
J: TRBJ2-7
D: -
CDR3: CASSLEPTEDHEQYF
DNA: TGTGCCAGCAGCTTAGAGCCGACCGAAGACCACGAGCAGTACTTC

size: many
V: TRBV12-3/TRBV12-4
J: TRBJ2-7
D: -
CDR3: CASSPGSDRITYEQYF
DNA: TGTGCCAGCAGCCCTGGGTCCGACAGGATAACCTACGAGCAGTACTTC

size: few
V: TRBV7-2
J: TRBJ2-2
D: -
CDR3: CASSLGRAYTGELFF
DNA: TGTGCCAGCAGCTTAGGTCGGGCGTACACCGGGGAGCTGTTTTTT

size: -
V: TRBV29-1
J: TRBJ2-7
D: -
CDR3: CSVEEPAEGYEQYF
DNA: TGCAGCGTTGAAGAGCCAGCGGAGGGGTACGAGCAGTACTTC

size: many
V: TRBV24-1
J: TRBJ1-2
D: -
CDR3: CATSDTNYGYTF
DNA: TGTGCCACCAGTGATACCAACTATGGCTACACCTTC

size: -
V: TRBV7-3
J: TRBJ1-1
D: -
CDR3: CASSLSSGTDTEAFF
DNA: TGTGCCAGCAGCTTAAGCTCGGGGACCGACACTGAAGCTTTCTTT

size: -
V: TRBV7-8
J: TRBJ1-2
D: -
CDR3: CASSLATADSNYGYTF
DNA: TGTGCCAGCAGCTTAGCTACAGCCGATTCTAACTATGGCTACACCTTC

size: -
V: TRBV2
J: TRBJ2-5
D: -
CDR3: CASSGIRGQETLYF
DNA: TGTGCCAGCAGTGGCATCAGGGGCCAAGAGACCCTGTACTTC

size: few
V: TRBV5-1
J: TRBJ1-3
D: TRBD1
CDR3: CASSSGGAAGNTIYF
DNA: TGCGCCAGCAGCTCAGGGGGCGCGGCTGGAAACACCATATATTTT

size: few
V: TRBV12-3/TRBV12-4
J: TRBJ1-5
D: TRBD1
CDR3: CASRGTGGVQPQHF
DNA: TGTGCCAGCAGGGGGACAGGGGGAGTGCAGCCCCAGCATTTT

size: -
V: TRBV12-3/TRBV12-4
J: TRBJ2-7
D: TRBD2
CDR3: CASSEPGGAKDEQYF
DNA: TGTGCCAGCAGTGAACCGGGGGGGGCTAAGGACGAGCAGTACTTC

size: -
V: TRBV10-3
J: TRBJ2-7
D: -
CDR3: CAISESGGSYEQYF
DNA: TGTGCCATCAGTGAGTCAGGCGGATCCTACGAGCAGTACTTC

size: -
V: TRBV18
J: TRBJ2-7
D: -
CDR3: CASSRRQDSEQYF
DNA: TGTGCCAGCTCGCGTAGACAGGACAGCGAGCAGTACTTC

size: -
V: TRBV6-5
J: TRBJ2-3
D: -
CDR3: CASRTTVDTQYF
DNA: TGTGCCAGCAGAACAACGGTGGATACGCAGTATTTT

size: few
V: TRBV4-2
J: TRBJ1-6
D: TRBD1
CDR3: CASSQERQGGNSPLHF
DNA: TGTGCCAGCAGCCAAGAAAGACAGGGCGGTAATTCACCCCTCCACTTT

size: many
V: TRBV7-3
J: TRBJ2-3
D: -
CDR3: CASSSWGLVRNTQYF
DNA: TGTGCCAGCAGCTCTTGGGGACTGGTCAGGAATACGCAGTATTTT

size: -
V: TRBV6-5
J: TRBJ2-5
D: TRBD1
CDR3: CASSYQGQSVETQYF
DNA: TGTGCCAGCAGTTACCAGGGACAGTCGGTGGAGACCCAGTACTTC

size: -
V: TRBV9
J: TRBJ2-5
D: TRBD1
CDR3: CASSVAGGAPLQETQYF
DNA: TGTGCCAGCAGCGTAGCAGGGGGCGCACCCTTACAAGAGACCCAGTACTTC

size: -
V: TRBV12-5
J: TRBJ2-1
D: TRBD2
CDR3: CASGSPDGTSGGLRSYNEQFF
DNA: TGTGCTAGTGGTTCACCGGACGGGACTAGCGGGGGCCTCCGCTCCTACAATGAGCAGTTCTTC

size: -
V: TRBV20-1
J: TRBJ2-7
D: -
CDR3: CSVQIKDPYEQYF
DNA: TGCAGTGTTCAGATAAAGGATCCCTACGAGCAGTACTTC